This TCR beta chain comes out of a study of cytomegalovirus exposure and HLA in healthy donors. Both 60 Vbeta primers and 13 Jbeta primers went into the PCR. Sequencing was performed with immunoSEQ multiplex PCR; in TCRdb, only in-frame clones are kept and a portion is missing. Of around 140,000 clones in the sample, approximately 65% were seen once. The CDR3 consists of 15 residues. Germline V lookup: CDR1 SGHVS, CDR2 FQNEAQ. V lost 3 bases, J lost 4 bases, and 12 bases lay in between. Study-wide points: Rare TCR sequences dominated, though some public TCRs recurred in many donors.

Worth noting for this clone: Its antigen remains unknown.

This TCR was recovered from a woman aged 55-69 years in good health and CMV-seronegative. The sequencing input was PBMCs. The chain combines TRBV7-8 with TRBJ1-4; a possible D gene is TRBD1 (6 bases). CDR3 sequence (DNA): TGTGCCAGCAGCTTTGGGCAGGGGTTTAATGAAAAACTGTTTTTT. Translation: CASSFGQGFNEKLFF. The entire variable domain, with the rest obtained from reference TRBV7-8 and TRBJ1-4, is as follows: GAGVSQSPRYKVAKRGQDVALRCDPISGHVSLFWYQQALGQGPEFLTYFQNEAQLDKSGLPSDRFFAERPEGSVSTLKIQRTQQEDSAVYLCASSFGQGFNEKLFFGSGTQLSVL.